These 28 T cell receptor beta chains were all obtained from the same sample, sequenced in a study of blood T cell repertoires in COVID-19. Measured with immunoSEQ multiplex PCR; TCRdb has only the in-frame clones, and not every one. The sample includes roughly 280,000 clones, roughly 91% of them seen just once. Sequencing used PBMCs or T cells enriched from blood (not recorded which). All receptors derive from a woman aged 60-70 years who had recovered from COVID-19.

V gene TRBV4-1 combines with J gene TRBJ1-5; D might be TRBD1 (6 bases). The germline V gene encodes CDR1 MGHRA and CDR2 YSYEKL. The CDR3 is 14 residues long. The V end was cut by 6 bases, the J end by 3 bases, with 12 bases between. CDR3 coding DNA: TGCGCCAGCAGTCGCCAGGGGCTCAATCAGCCCCAGCATTTT. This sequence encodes CASSRQGLNQPQHF.

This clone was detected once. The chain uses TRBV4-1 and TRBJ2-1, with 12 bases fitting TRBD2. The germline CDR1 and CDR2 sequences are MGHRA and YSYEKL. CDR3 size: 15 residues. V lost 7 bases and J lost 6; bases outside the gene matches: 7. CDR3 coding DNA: TGCGCCAGCAACTTCGGGACTAGCGGGCTCAATGAGCAGTTCTTC. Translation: CASNFGTSGLNEQFF.

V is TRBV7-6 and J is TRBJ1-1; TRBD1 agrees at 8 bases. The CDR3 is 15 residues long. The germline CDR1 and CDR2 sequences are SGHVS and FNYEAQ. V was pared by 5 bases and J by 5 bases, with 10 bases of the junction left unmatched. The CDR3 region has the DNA TGTGCCAGCAGCGGAACAGGGGGTGGTTGGACTGAAGCTTTCTTT. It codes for CASSGTGGGWTEAFF.

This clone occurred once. As DNA, the CDR3 is TGTGCCAGCAGCACCACAGAGACCTCTGAAGCTTTCTTT. Translating it yields CASSTTETSEAFF. The genes are TRBV7-2 and TRBJ1-1; D remains ambiguous. CDR3 length: 13 amino acids. Per the germline V gene, CDR1 is SGHTA and CDR2 is FQGNSA. The V end lost 5 bases, the J end lost 6 bases, and 13 bases lay between the germline ends.

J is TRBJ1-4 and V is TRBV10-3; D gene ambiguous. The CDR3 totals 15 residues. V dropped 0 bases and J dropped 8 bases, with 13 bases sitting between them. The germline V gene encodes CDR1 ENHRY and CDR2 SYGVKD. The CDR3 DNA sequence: TGTGCCATCAGTGAGTCTGCGACACGAGGGGAAAAACTGTTTTTT. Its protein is CAISESATRGEKLFF.

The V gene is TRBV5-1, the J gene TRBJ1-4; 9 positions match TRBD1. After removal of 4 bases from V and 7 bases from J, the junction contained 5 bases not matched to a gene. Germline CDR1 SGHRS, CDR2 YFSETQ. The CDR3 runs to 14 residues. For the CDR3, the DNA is TGCGCCAGCAGCCCACAGGGGGCTCGTGAAAAACTGTTTTTT. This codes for CASSPQGAREKLFF. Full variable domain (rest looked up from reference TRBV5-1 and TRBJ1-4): KAGVTQTPRYLIKTRGQQVTLSCSPISGHRSVSWYQQTPGQGLQFLFEYFSETQRNKGNFPGRFSGRQFSNSRSEMNVSTLELGDSALYLCASSPQGAREKLFFGSGTQLSVL.

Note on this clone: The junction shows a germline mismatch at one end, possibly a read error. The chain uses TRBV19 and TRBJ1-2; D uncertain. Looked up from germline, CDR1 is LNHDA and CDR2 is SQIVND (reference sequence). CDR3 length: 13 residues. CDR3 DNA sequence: TGTGCCAGTAGTATAGATCGGCTCCTAGCCATCTCCTTC. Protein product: CASSIDRLLAISF.

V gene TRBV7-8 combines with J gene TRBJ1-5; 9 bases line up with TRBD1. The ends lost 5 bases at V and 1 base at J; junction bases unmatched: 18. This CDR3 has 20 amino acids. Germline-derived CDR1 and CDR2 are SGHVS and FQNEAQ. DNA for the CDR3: TGTGCCAGCAGCATCACTTCTCTACAGGGGGCGTTAAAAAGCAATCAGCCCCAGCATTTT. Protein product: CASSITSLQGALKSNQPQHF.

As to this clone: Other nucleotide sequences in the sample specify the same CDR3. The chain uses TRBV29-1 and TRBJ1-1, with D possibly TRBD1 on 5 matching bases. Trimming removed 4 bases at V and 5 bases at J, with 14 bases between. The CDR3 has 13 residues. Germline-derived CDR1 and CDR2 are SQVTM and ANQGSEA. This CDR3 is CSVVGQGNTEAFF. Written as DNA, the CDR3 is TGCAGCGTTGTGGGGCAGGGAAATACTGAAGCTTTCTTT.

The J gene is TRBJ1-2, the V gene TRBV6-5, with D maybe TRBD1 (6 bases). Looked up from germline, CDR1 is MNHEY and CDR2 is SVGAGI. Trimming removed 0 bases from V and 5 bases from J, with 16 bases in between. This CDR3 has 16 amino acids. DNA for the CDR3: TGTGCCAGCAGTTACTCTCGGGGACAACATTTGTATGGCTACACCTTC. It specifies CASSYSRGQHLYGYTF.

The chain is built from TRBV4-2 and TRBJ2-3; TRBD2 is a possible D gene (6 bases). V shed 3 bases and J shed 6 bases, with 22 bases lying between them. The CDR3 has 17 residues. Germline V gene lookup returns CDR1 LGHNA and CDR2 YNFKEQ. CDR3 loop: CASSQLAVGGDRDTQYF. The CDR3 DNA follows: TGTGCCAGCAGCCAGTTAGCAGTGGGGGGAGACCGGGATACGCAGTATTTT.

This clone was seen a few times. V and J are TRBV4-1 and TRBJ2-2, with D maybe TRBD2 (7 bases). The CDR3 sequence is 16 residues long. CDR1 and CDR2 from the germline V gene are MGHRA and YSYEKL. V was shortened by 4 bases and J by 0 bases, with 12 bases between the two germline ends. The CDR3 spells CASSPTGGPNTGELFF. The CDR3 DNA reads TGCGCCAGCAGCCCGACGGGGGGCCCGAACACCGGGGAGCTGTTTTTT.

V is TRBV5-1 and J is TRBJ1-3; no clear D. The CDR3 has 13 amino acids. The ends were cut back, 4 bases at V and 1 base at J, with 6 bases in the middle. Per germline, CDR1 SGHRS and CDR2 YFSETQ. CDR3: CASSLGSGNTIYF. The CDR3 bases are TGCGCCAGCAGCCTCGGTTCTGGAAACACCATATATTTT.

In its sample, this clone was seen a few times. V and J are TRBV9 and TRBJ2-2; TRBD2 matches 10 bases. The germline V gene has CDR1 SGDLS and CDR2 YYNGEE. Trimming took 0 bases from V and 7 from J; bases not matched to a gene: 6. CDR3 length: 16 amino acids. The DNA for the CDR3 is TGTGCCAGCAGCGTAGGACTAGCGGGCGATCTCGGGGAGCTGTTTTTT. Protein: CASSVGLAGDLGELFF. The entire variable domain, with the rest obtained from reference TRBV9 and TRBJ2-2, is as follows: DSGVTQTPKHLITATGQRVTLRCSPRSGDLSVYWYQQSLDQGLQFLIQYYNGEERAKGNILERFSAQQFPDLHSELNLSSLELGDSALYFCASSVGLAGDLGELFFGEGSRLTVL.

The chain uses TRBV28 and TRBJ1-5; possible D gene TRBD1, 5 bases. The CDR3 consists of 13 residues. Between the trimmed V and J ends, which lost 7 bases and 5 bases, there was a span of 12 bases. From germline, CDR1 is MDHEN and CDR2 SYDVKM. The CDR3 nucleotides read TGTGCCAGCACCTGGGGGGTTGATCAGCCCCAGCATTTT. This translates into CASTWGVDQPQHF.

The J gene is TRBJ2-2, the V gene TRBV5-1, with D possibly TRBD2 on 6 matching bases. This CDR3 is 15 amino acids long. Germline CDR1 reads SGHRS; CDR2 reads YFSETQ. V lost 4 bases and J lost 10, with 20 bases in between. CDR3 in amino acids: CASSPGAAPREELFF. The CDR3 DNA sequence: TGCGCCAGCAGCCCGGGAGCCGCCCCAAGGGAGGAGCTGTTTTTT.

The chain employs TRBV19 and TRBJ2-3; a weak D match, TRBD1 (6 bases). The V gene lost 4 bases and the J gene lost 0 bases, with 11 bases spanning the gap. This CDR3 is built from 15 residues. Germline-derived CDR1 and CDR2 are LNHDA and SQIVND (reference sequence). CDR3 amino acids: CASSTIGGSTDTQYF. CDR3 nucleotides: TGTGCCAGTAGTACAATTGGGGGCAGCACAGATACGCAGTATTTT. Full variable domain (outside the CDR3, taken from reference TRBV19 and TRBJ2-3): DGGITQSPKYLFRKEGQNVTLSCEQNLNHDAMYWYRQDPGQGLRLIYYSQIVNDFQKGDIAEGYSVSREKKESFPLTVTSAQKNPTAFYLCASSTIGGSTDTQYFGPGTRLTVL.

CDR3 coding DNA: TGTGCCAGCAGTAGCGGGGACACCTACAATGAGCAGTTCTTC. Translated, it gives CASSSGDTYNEQFF. The chain carries TRBV2 and TRBJ2-1; D is perhaps TRBD2 (7 bases). CDR1 and CDR2 (germline): SNHLY, FYNNEI. This CDR3 is built from 14 residues. V lost 5 bases and J lost 2, with 10 bases in between.

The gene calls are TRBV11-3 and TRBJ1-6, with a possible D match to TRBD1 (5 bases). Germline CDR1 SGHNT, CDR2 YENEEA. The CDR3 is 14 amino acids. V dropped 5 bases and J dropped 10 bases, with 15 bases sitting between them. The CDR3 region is CASSLRGVESPLHF. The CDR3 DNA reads TGTGCCAGCAGCCTACGGGGGGTCGAGTCACCCCTCCACTTT.

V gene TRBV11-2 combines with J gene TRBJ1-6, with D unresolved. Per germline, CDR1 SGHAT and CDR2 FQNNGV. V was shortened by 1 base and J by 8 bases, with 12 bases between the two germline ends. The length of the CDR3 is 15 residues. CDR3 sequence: CASSLVAVQHSPLHF. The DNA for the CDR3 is TGTGCCAGCAGCTTAGTTGCCGTACAACATTCACCCCTCCACTTT.

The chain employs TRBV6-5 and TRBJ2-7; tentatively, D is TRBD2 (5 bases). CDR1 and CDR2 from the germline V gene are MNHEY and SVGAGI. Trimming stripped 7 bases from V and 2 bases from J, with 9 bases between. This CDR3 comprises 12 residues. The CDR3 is CASNPSTYEQYF. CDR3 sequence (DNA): TGTGCCAGCAACCCTAGCACCTACGAGCAGTACTTC.

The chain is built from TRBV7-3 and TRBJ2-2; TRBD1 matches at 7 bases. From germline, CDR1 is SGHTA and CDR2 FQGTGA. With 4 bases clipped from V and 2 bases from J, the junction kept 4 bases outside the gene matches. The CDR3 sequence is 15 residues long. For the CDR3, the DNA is TGTGCCAGCAGCTCGGGACAGCCCAACACCGGGGAGCTGTTTTTT. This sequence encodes CASSSGQPNTGELFF.

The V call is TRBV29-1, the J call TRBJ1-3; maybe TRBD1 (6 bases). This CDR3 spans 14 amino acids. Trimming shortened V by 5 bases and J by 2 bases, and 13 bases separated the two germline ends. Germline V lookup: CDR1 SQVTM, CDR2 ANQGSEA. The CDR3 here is CSVIGTSAGNTIYF. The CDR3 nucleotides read TGCAGCGTTATCGGGACATCAGCTGGAAACACCATATATTTT. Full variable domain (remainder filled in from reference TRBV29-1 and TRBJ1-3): SAVISQKPSRDICQRGTSLTIQCQVDSQVTMMFWYRQQPGQSLTLIATANQGSEATYESGFVIDKFPISRPNLTFSTLTVSNMSPEDSSIYLCSVIGTSAGNTIYFGEGSWLTVV.

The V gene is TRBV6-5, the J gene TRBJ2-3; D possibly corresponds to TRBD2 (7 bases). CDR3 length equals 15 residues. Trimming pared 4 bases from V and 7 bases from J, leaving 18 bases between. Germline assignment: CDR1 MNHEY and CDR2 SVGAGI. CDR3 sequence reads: CASSSPGGLLNTQYF. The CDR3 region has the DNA TGTGCCAGCAGTTCCCCCGGGGGGCTTCTAAATACGCAGTATTTT.

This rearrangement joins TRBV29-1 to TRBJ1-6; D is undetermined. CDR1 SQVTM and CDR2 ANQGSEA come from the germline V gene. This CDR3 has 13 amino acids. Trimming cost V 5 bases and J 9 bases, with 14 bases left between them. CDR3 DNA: TGCAGCGTTAGTATAACTCTCTTTTCACCCCTCCACTTT. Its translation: CSVSITLFSPLHF.

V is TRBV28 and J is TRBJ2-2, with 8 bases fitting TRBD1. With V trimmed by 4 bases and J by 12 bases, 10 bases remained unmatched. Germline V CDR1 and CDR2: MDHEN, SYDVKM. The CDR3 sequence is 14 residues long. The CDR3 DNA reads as TGTGCCAGCAGTTCACCGGGACAGGAGGTTAAGCTGTTTTTT. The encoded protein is CASSSPGQEVKLFF.

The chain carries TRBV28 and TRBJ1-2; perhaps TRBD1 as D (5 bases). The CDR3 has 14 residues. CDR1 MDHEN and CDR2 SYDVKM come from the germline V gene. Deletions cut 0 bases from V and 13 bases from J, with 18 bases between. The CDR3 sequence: CASSLWGRSWDRTF. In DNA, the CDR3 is TGTGCCAGCAGTTTATGGGGGCGCTCATGGGATCGCACCTTC.

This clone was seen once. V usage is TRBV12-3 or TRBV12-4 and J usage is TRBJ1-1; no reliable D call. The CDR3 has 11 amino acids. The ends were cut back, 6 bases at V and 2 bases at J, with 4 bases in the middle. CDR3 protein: CASSKNTEAFF. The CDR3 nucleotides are TGTGCCAGCAGCAAAAACACTGAAGCTTTCTTT.